This TCR beta chain was observed in a study of T cells after posttransplantation cyclophosphamide. Clones were read by immunoSEQ multiplex PCR, and TCRdb kept only the in-frame ones, dropping some. The sample gives some 20,000 clones, less than 98% of which show up once; 0.1% to 0.15% is in the top ten. Details on this clone: Its antigen is not known.

The CDR3 totals 14 residues. CDR1 SGHDT and CDR2 YYEEEE come from the germline V gene. V lost 3 bases and J lost 8, with 16 bases in between. Cells defined as naive were viable CD3+CD4+ or CD3+CD8+ and CCR7+CD45RA+CD45RO-CD95-CD27+CD28+. This related bone marrow graft donor gave peripheral blood on the day of marrow donation. Study-level points and caveats: Recipient CMV seropositivity and CMV reactivation strongly tracked TRB clonality. Donor CD8+ memory clones often dominated recipient blood repertoires at later times. Tissue-infiltrating T cells from skin or gut overlapped little with blood T cells.

V gene TRBV5-6 combines with J gene TRBJ2-3; D gene unclear. Sequenced input: naive CD4+ T cells sorted from PBMCs. The source is a man between 45 and 60 years old in good health, CMV-negative, and a related stem cell transplant donor. The CDR3 region has the DNA TGTGCCAGCAGCTCCATTTCTGGCAGGCCTACGCAGTATTTT. Its translation: CASSSISGRPTQYF. The full variable domain, rest sourced from reference TRBV5-6 and TRBJ2-3, is DAGVTQSPTHLIKTRGQQVTLRCSPKSGHDTVSWYQQALGQGPQFIFQYYEEEERQRGNFPDRFSGHQFPNYSSELNVNALLLGDSALYLCASSSISGRPTQYFGPGTRLTVL.